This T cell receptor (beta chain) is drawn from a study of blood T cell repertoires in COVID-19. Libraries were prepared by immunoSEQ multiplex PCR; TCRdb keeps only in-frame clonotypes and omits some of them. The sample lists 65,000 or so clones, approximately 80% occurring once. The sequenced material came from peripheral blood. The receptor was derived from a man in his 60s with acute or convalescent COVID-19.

CDR3 residues: CASSARTGGLSDTQYF. The CDR3 DNA reads TGTGCCAGCAGCGCCCGGACAGGGGGCTTATCCGATACGCAGTATTTT. The chain carries TRBV9 and TRBJ2-3; 11 nucleotides match TRBD1. Germline CDR1 reads SGDLS; CDR2 reads YYNGEE. This CDR3 is built from 16 residues. V lost 3 bases, J lost 6 bases, and 9 bases stayed unmatched. Together with reference TRBV9 and TRBJ2-3, the CDR3 gives the full variable domain: DSGVTQTPKHLITATGQRVTLRCSPRSGDLSVYWYQQSLDQGLQFLIQYYNGEERAKGNILERFSAQQFPDLHSELNLSSLELGDSALYFCASSARTGGLSDTQYFGPGTRLTVL.